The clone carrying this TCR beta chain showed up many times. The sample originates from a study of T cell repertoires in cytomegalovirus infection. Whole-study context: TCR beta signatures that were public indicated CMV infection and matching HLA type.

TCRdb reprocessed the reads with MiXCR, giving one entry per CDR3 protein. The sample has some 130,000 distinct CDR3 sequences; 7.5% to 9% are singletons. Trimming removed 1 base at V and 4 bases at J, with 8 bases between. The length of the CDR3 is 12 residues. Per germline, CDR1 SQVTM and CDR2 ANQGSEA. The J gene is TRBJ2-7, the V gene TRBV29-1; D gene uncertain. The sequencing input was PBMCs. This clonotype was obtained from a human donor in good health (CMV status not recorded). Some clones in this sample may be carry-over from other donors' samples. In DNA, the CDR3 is TGCAGCGTTGAAGGGTCTGGGTACGAGCAGTACTTC. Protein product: CSVEGSGYEQYF.